This is a list of T cell receptor beta chains from one sample in a study of response to subunit inactivated influenza vaccine. TCRdb re-called the RT-PCR reads through MiXCR, storing one row per CDR3 protein. The sample yields 750,000 to 850,000 distinct CDR3 sequences, about 18% seen once. Material: PBMCs from blood, obtained about 5 days after vaccination. These receptors were collected from a man aged 50-60 years who received an inactivated influenza vaccine. Both conserved end residues are part of each CDR3. A D gene is named only where the DNA matches it firmly. Part of the rows lack a size; the others show once, few, many or a class for expanded clones.

v_gene	j_gene	d_gene	abundance	CDR3aa	CDR3nt
TRBV5-1	TRBJ2-2	TRBD1	.	CASSSRQGSPGELFF	TGCGCCAGCAGCTCTCGACAGGGGAGCCCCGGGGAGCTGTTTTTT
TRBV11-2	TRBJ1-2	TRBD1	few	CASSALGQGVGYTF	TGTGCCAGCAGCGCGCTAGGACAGGGGGTTGGCTACACCTTC
TRBV12-3/TRBV12-4	TRBJ1-1	.	few	CASSSGVLGTEAFF	TGTGCCAGCAGTTCGGGAGTTTTGGGAACTGAAGCTTTCTTT
TRBV12-3/TRBV12-4	TRBJ2-7	.	.	CASSPSPLLEAYEQYF	TGTGCCAGCAGCCCATCCCCTCTTTTAGAGGCCTACGAGCAGTACTTC
TRBV7-8	TRBJ1-6	.	few	CASSLSQDNSPLHF	TGTGCCAGCAGCTTATCTCAGGATAATTCACCCCTCCACTTT
TRBV21-1	TRBJ1-3	.	.	CASRLCHSGNTIYF	TGTGCCAGCAGACTGTGCCACTCTGGAAACACCATATATTTT
TRBV20-1	TRBJ2-7	.	few	CSARRGQDEQYF	TGCAGTGCTCGTAGGGGCCAAGACGAGCAGTACTTC
TRBV4-3	TRBJ2-1	.	few	CASSQDARPSYNEQFF	TGCGCCAGCAGCCAAGACGCCCGCCCCTCCTACAATGAGCAGTTCTTC
TRBV7-9	TRBJ1-2	.	many	CASSLTGQPITGGYTF	TGTGCCAGCAGCTTAACCGGCCAACCTATAACCGGGGGCTACACCTTC
TRBV28	TRBJ1-2	.	once	CASTLTGGGGYTF	TGTGCCAGCACTCTGACGGGGGGCGGTGGCTACACCTTC
TRBV20-1	TRBJ2-2	.	.	CSARIGNTGELFF	TGCAGTGCTAGGATAGGGAACACCGGGGAGCTGTTTTTT
TRBV5-6	TRBJ2-5	.	many	CASSPRAGKTQYF	TGTGCCAGCAGCCCCCGAGCCGGAAAGACCCAGTACTTC
TRBV9	TRBJ2-2	TRBD2	few	CASSPTFGTIPGELFF	TGTGCCAGCAGCCCTACCTTCGGGACTATCCCCGGGGAGCTGTTTTTT
TRBV4-2	TRBJ2-5	.	many	CASSQEGAVETQYF	TGTGCCAGCAGCCAAGAAGGAGCGGTAGAGACCCAGTACTTC
TRBV20-1	TRBJ2-7	.	few	CSAGKGPNRRVYEQYF	TGCAGTGCCGGAAAAGGCCCGAACAGAAGGGTCTACGAGCAGTACTTC
TRBV29-1	TRBJ2-3	TRBD2	many	CSVEESKLAVGDTQYF	TGCAGCGTTGAAGAATCCAAACTAGCGGTGGGGGATACGCAGTATTTT
TRBV29-1	TRBJ2-1	.	.	CSVEWDRALEQFF	TGCAGCGTTGAGTGGGACCGCGCATTGGAGCAGTTCTTC
TRBV12-3/TRBV12-4	TRBJ1-5	.	few	CASSFTTGNQPQHF	TGTGCCAGCAGTTTCACAACGGGCAATCAGCCCCAGCATTTT
TRBV4-2	TRBJ2-7	TRBD2	.	CASSQAGGNSYEQYF	TGTGCCAGCAGCCAAGCGGGGGGGAATTCCTACGAGCAGTACTTC
TRBV6-2/TRBV6-3	TRBJ1-5	.	few	CASSYVSWVNQPQHF	TGTGCCAGCAGTTACGTCTCCTGGGTCAACCAGCCCCAGCATTTT
TRBV5-1	TRBJ2-1	TRBD1	few	CASNLLGQGVRNNEQFF	TGCGCCAGCAACCTACTCGGACAGGGGGTTCGAAACAATGAGCAGTTCTTC
TRBV20-1	TRBJ2-1	.	.	CSARDGGRAYNEQFF	TGCAGTGCTAGAGATGGTGGCCGGGCATACAATGAGCAGTTCTTC
TRBV4-3	TRBJ2-3	.	.	CASSQVHGPGADTQYF	TGCGCCAGCAGCCAAGTCCATGGACCAGGCGCAGATACGCAGTATTTT
TRBV5-1	TRBJ2-3	TRBD2	.	CASSYKHPGTSGVTDTQYF	TGCGCCAGCAGCTACAAACATCCCGGGACTAGCGGGGTGACAGATACGCAGTATTTT
TRBV6-5	TRBJ2-5	.	.	CASSYRRGVIGSETQYF	TGTGCCAGCAGTTATCGACGCGGGGTGATCGGAAGTGAGACCCAGTACTTC
TRBV12-3/TRBV12-4	TRBJ2-1	.	few	CASSGGWGRSYNEQFF	TGTGCCAGCAGTGGCGGCTGGGGGCGATCCTACAATGAGCAGTTCTTC
TRBV11-2	TRBJ2-5	.	.	CASSSRRLQETQYF	TGTGCCAGCAGCTCCCGACGGCTTCAAGAGACCCAGTACTTC
TRBV7-9	TRBJ1-6	.	.	CASSWRDLNSPLHF	TGTGCCAGCAGTTGGCGGGACCTTAATTCACCCCTCCACTTT
TRBV3-1	TRBJ2-2	TRBD2	once	CASSQADSGRSGELFF	TGTGCCAGCAGCCAAGCAGATAGCGGGAGATCCGGGGAGCTGTTTTTT
TRBV11-2	TRBJ2-3	TRBD2	.	CASSSSASGMRPDTQYF	TGTGCCAGCAGCTCGTCTGCTAGCGGGATGCGACCTGATACGCAGTATTTT
TRBV5-1	TRBJ1-2	.	few	CASSFNNGYTF	TGCGCCAGCAGCTTCAACAATGGCTACACCTTC
TRBV12-3/TRBV12-4	TRBJ2-5	.	many	CASSVMGGQETQYF	TGTGCCAGCAGTGTAATGGGGGGACAAGAGACCCAGTACTTC
TRBV28	TRBJ2-1	.	.	CASIGDSSYNEQFF	TGTGCCAGCATTGGAGACAGCTCCTACAATGAGCAGTTCTTC
TRBV7-3	TRBJ2-1	.	.	CASSLNPGAYEQFF	TGTGCCAGCAGCTTAAATCCAGGGGCATATGAGCAGTTCTTC
TRBV11-2	TRBJ2-2	TRBD1	few	CASSQDRLGSAGELFF	TGTGCCAGCAGCCAGGACAGGTTGGGGTCTGCCGGGGAGCTGTTTTTT
TRBV29-1	TRBJ2-1	TRBD1	few	CSVEGTGYAYNEQFF	TGCAGCGTTGAGGGGACAGGGTACGCCTACAATGAGCAGTTCTTC
TRBV6-2/TRBV6-3	TRBJ2-3	.	few	CASSSPRGDKATDTQYF	TGTGCCAGCAGTTCCCCCCGCGGGGACAAGGCCACAGATACGCAGTATTTT
TRBV11-2	TRBJ2-6	TRBD2	.	CASSLRALAGGRSGANVLTF	TGTGCCAGCAGCTTAAGGGCGCTAGCGGGGGGAAGATCTGGGGCCAACGTCCTGACTTTC
TRBV20-1	TRBJ2-3	.	.	CSASFSGGVTDTQYF	TGCAGTGCTAGTTTCTCCGGCGGGGTCACAGATACGCAGTATTTT
TRBV18	TRBJ2-5	.	.	CASSANLQETQYF	TGTGCCAGCTCAGCGAACCTCCAAGAGACCCAGTACTTC